This T cell receptor (beta chain) derives from a study of OX40 agonist ivuxolimab in advanced cancers. As for the study in general: Ivuxolimab was delivered to patients intravenously every 2 weeks at doses spanning 0.01 to 10 mg/kg. Regarding the study as a whole: CD4+ and CD8+ blood T cells expanded clonally by week 6 at 0.1 to 3.0 mg/kg.

The CDR3 is 14 amino acids. Germline CDR1 SGHVS, CDR2 FQNEAQ. V lost 3 bases to trimming and J lost 1 base, with 8 bases between them. About this clone itself: Its antigen is undetermined.

Sequencing used immunoSEQ multiplex PCR; TCRdb keeps in-frame clones, though not all of them. Of 53,000 or so clones in the sample, about 94% were seen once. The gene calls are TRBV7-8 and TRBJ2-3; no reliable D call. This clonotype originated in an adult with an advanced solid tumor such as melanoma, head and neck, liver or kidney cancer. The sample here was CD4+ or CD8+ T cells sorted from blood, taken in a trial of the OX40 agonist ivuxolimab. In nucleotides, the CDR3 is TGTGCCAGCAGCTTTGACGAACGCACAGATACGCAGTATTTT. Translated, it gives CASSFDERTDTQYF.